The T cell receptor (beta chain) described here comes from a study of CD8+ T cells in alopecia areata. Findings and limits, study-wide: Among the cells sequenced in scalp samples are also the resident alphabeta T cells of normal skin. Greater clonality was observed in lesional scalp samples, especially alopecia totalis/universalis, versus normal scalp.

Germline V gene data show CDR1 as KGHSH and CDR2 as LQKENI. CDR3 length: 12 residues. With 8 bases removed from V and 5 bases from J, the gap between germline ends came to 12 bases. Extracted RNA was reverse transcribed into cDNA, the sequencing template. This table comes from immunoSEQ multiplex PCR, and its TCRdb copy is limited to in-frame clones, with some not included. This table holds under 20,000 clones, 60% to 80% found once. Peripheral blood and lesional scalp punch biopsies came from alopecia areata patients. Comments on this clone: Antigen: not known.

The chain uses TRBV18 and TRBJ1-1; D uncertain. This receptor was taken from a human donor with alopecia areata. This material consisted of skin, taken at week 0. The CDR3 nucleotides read TGTGCCAGCCGCCTTGAGGTGACTGAAGCTTTCTTT. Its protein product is CASRLEVTEAFF. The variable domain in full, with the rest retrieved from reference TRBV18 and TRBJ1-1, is NAGVMQNPRHLVRRRGQEARLRCSPMKGHSHVYWYRQLPEEGLKFMVYLQKENIIDESGMPKERFSAEFPKEGPSILRIQQVVRGDSAAYFCASRLEVTEAFFGQGTRLTVV.